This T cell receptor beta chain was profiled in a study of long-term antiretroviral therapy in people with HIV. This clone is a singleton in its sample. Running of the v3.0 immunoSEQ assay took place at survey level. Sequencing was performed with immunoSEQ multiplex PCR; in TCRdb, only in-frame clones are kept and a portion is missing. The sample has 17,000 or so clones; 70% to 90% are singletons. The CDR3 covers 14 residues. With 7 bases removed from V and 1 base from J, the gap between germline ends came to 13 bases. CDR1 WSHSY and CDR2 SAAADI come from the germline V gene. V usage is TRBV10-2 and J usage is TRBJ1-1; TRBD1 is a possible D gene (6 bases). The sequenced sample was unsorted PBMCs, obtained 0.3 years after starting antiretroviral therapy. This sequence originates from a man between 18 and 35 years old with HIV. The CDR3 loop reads CASIPQGRNTEAFF. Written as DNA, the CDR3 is TGCGCCAGCATCCCTCAGGGGAGGAACACTGAAGCTTTCTTT.